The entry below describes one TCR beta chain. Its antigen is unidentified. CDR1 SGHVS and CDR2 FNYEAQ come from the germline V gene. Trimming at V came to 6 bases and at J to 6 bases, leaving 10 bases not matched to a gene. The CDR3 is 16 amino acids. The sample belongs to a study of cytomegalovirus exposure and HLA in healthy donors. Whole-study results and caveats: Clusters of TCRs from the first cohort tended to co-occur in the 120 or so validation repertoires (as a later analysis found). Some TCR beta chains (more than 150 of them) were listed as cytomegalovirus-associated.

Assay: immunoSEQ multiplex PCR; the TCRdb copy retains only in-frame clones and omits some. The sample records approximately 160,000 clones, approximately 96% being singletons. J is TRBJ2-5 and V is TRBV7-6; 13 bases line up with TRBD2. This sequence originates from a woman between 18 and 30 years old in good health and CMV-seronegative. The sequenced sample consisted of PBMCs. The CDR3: CASSLTLAGGPKTQYF. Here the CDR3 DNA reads TGTGCCAGCAGTTTAACACTAGCGGGGGGGCCGAAGACCCAGTACTTC.